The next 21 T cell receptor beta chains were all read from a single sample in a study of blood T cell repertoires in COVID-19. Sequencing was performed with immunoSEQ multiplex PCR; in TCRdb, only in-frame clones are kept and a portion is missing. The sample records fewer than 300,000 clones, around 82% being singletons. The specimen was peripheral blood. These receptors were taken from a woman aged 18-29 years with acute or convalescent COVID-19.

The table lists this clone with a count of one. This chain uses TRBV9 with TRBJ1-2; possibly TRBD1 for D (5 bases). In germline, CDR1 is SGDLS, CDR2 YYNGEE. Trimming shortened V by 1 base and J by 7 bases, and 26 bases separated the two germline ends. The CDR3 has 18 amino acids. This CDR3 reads CASSVYSGHMRDGGGYTF. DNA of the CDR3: TGTGCCAGCAGCGTATATAGTGGGCACATGCGGGACGGGGGTGGCTACACCTTC.

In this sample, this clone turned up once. This chain's CDR3 is CSVGAVFGTDTQYF. The CDR3 DNA sequence: TGCAGCGTTGGGGCAGTCTTTGGCACAGATACGCAGTATTTT. This chain joins TRBV29-1 and TRBJ2-3; D is undetermined. V dropped 4 bases and J dropped 1 base, with 12 bases sitting between them. This CDR3 is built from 14 residues. The germline V gene has CDR1 SQVTM and CDR2 ANQGSEA.

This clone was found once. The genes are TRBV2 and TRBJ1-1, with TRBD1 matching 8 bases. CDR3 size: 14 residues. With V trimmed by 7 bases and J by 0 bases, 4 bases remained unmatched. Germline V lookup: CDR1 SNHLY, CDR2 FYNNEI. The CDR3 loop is CASMRTGMNTEAFF. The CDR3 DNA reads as TGTGCCAGCATGAGGACAGGGATGAACACTGAAGCTTTCTTT. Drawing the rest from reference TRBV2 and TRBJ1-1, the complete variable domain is EPEVTQTPSHQVTQMGQEVILRCVPISNHLYFYWYRQILGQKVEFLVSFYNNEISEKSEIFDDQFSVERPDGSNFTLKIRSTKLEDSAMYFCASMRTGMNTEAFFGQGTRLTVV.

The CDR3 sequence: CASSFGEGSNQPQHF. In nucleotides, the CDR3 is TGTGCCAGCAGTTTTGGGGAGGGCAGCAATCAGCCCCAGCATTTT. The V and J genes are TRBV27 and TRBJ1-5; D ambiguous. V was pared by 3 bases and J by 1 base, with 10 bases between. This CDR3 has 15 amino acids. Per germline, CDR1 MNHEY and CDR2 SMNVEV (reference sequence).

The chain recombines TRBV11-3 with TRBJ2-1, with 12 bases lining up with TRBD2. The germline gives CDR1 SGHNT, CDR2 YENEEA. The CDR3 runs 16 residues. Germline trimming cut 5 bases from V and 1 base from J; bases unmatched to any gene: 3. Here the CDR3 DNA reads TGTGCCAGCAGCCCGACTAGCGGGAGTTCCTACAATGAGCAGTTCTTC. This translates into CASSPTSGSSYNEQFF.

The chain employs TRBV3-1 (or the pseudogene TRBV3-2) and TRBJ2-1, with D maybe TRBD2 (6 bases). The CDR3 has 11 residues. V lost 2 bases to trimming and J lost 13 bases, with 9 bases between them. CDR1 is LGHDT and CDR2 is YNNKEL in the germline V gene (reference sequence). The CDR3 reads CASSQRLEQFF. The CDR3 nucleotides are TGTGCCAGCAGCCAAAGACTAGAACAGTTCTTC.

The DNA for the CDR3 is TGTGCCAGCAGCCCTCGTCCTCGGAGGGGCCTCAGCTCTGGAAACACCATATATTTT. This encodes CASSPRPRRGLSSGNTIYF. The chain is built from TRBV11-2 and TRBJ1-3; TRBD1 might be the D (5 bases). V lost 5 bases, J lost 0 bases, and 23 bases lay in between. The V gene's germline CDR1 is SGHAT and CDR2 FQNNGV. There are 19 residues in the CDR3.

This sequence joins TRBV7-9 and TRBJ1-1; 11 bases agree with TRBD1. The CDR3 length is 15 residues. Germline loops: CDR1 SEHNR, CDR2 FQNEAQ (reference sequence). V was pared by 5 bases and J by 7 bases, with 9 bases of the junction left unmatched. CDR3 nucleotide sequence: TGTGCCAGCAGCCCTCGGACAGGGGGCAAGGATGAAGCTTTCTTT. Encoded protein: CASSPRTGGKDEAFF.

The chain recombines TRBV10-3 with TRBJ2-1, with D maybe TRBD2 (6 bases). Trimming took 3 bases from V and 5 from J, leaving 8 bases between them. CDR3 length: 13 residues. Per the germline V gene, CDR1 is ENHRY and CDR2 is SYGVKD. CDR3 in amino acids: CAISELANNEQFF. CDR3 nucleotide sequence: TGTGCCATCAGTGAACTAGCTAACAATGAGCAGTTCTTC.

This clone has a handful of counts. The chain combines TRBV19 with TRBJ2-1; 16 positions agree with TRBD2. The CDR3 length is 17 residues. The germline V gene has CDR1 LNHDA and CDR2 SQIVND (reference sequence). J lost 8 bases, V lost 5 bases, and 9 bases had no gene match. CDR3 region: CASSAGTSGRAQDEQFF. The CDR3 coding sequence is TGTGCCAGTAGTGCCGGGACTAGCGGGAGGGCCCAGGATGAGCAGTTCTTC.

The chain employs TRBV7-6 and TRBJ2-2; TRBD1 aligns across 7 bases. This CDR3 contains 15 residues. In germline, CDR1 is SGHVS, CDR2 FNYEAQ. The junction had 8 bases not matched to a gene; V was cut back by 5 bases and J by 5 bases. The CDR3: CASSEGQLVTGELFF. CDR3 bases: TGTGCCAGCAGCGAGGGACAGTTAGTAACCGGGGAGCTGTTTTTT.

CDR3: CASSILAGGPSGEQFF. As DNA, the CDR3 is TGTGCCAGCAGTATTCTAGCGGGAGGGCCATCGGGTGAGCAGTTCTTC. The chain joins TRBV27 to TRBJ2-1; 12 bases line up with TRBD2. The V segment lost 5 bases and the J segment 9 bases; nucleotides outside the gene matches: 11. CDR1 is MNHEY, CDR2 SMNVEV, per germline (reference sequence). The CDR3 spans 16 residues.

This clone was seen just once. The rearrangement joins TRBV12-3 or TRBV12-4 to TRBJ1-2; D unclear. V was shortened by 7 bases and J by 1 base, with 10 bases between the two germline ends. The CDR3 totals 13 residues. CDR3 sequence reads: CASKWANNYGYTF. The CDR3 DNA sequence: TGTGCCAGCAAGTGGGCTAATAACTATGGCTACACCTTC.

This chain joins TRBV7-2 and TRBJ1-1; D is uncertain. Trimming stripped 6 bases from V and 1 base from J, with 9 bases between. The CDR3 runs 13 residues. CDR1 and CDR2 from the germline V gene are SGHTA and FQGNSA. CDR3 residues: CASRGGQNTEAFF. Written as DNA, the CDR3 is TGTGCCAGCAGGGGAGGGCAGAACACTGAAGCTTTCTTT.

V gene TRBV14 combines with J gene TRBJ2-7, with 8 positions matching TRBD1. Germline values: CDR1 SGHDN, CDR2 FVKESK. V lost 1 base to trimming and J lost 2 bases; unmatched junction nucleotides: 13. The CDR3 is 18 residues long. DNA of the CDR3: TGTGCCAGCAGCCAAGCGACTGGACAGGGAAATTTCGCCTACGAGCAGTACTTC. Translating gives CASSQATGQGNFAYEQYF.

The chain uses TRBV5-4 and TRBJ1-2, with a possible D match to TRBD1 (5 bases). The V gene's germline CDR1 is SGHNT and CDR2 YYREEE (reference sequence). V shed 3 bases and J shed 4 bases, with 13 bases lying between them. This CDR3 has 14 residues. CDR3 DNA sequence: TGTGCCAGCAGCTCAGGGCAGTGGGGCTATGGCTACACCTTC. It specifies CASSSGQWGYGYTF.

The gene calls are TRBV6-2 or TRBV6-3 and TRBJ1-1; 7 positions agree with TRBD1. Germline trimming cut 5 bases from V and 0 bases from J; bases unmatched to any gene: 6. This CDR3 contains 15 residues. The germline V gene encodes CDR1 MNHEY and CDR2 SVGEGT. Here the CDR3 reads CASSRDRDMNTEAFF. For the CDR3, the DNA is TGTGCCAGCAGTCGGGACAGAGACATGAACACTGAAGCTTTCTTT.

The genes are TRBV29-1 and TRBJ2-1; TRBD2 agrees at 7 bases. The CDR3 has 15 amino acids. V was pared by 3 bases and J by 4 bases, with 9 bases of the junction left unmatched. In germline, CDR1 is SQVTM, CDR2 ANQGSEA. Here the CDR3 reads CSVDAASGKYNEQFF. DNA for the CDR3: TGCAGCGTTGATGCGGCTAGCGGAAAGTACAATGAGCAGTTCTTC.

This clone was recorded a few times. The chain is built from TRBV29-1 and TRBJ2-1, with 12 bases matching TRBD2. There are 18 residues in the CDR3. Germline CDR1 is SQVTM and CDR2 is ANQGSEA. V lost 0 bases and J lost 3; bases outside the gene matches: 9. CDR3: CSVEDPLAGGRVYNEQFF. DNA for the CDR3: TGCAGCGTTGAAGATCCTCTAGCGGGAGGGAGGGTCTACAATGAGCAGTTCTTC.

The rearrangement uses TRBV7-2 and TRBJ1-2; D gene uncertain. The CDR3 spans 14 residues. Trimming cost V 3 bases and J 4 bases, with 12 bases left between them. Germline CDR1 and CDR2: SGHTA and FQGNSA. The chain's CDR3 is CASSFAGFSYGYTF. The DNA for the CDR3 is TGTGCCAGCAGCTTCGCGGGTTTTAGCTATGGCTACACCTTC.

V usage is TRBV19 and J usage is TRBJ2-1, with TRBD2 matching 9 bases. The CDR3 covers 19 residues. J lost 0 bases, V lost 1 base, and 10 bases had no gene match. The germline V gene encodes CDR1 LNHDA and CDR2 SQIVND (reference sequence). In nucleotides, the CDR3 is TGTGCCAGTAGTATAGGGGGCAGGCTAGCGGGACGCTCCTACAATGAGCAGTTCTTC. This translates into CASSIGGRLAGRSYNEQFF.